The rows below give T cell receptor beta chains drawn from one sample of a study of CD8 T cells in ankylosing spondylitis. Using its own MiXCR run on the 5' RACE reads, TCRdb lists one record per CDR3 protein. The sample contains about 340,000 distinct CDR3 sequences, 20% to 25% of which appear only once. Sequenced sample: blood, either unsorted or a sorted T cell fraction (not recorded which). These receptors originate from a male donor with ankylosing spondylitis or in good health (not recorded which). Each CDR3 is given with its conserved first and last residue.

CSAGTKTSGELFF TRBJ2-2 TRBV20-1
CASSWTGGDTGELFF TRBJ2-2 TRBV6-5
CAISGTGTGVNTGELFF TRBJ2-2 TRBV10-3
CASSFGLTRGASYNEQFF TRBJ2-1 TRBV11-2
CASSLWSGANTEAFF TRBJ1-1 TRBV5-4
CASSQVWSSYNEQFF TRBJ2-1 TRBV4-2
CAISVSGDSQPQHF TRBJ1-5 TRBV10-3
CSVAGDRGSSTEAFF TRBJ1-1 TRBV29-1
CASSRTGDFNQPQHF TRBJ1-5 TRBV12-3/TRBV12-4
CASSPQMGSSSYEQYF TRBJ2-7 TRBV7-8
CSARVGRVGNTIYF TRBJ1-3 TRBV20-1
CSARDTLAGGNEQYF TRBJ2-7 TRBV20-1
CASSFAPGAYEQYF TRBJ2-7 TRBV27
CASSQGRGQSYGYTF TRBJ1-2 TRBV4-2
CASSSPLRVGAYEQYF TRBJ2-7 TRBV12-3/TRBV12-4
CASSSSGDYNEQFF TRBJ2-1 TRBV19
CASRPGTALQETQYF TRBJ2-5 TRBV6-2/TRBV6-3
CASSKPLAGTDTQYF TRBJ2-3 TRBV13
CASSWGTNSYEQYF TRBJ2-7 TRBV12-3/TRBV12-4
CSVELLDREWETQYF TRBJ2-5 TRBV29-1
CASSPLLGGILGTQYF TRBJ2-5 TRBV7-9
CASSRRDRVPYEQYF TRBJ2-7 TRBV7-2
CASSQGVVGNEQFF TRBJ2-1 TRBV9
CAIRTSGGAGTGELFF TRBJ2-2 TRBV10-3
CSAWTAWVGYTF TRBJ1-2 TRBV20-1
CASSQSVTPGDTQYF TRBJ2-3 TRBV3-1
CASSLSGGLAGFDEQFF TRBJ2-1 TRBV4-1
CASSETGTYNEQFF TRBJ2-1 TRBV7-2
CASSPPGRWGTEAFF TRBJ1-1 TRBV7-2
CASRRRRGRSGGTETQYF TRBJ2-5 TRBV2
CASSLQWGYEQYF TRBJ2-7 TRBV27
CASSQAGIPSGANVLTF TRBJ2-6 TRBV3-1
CASSYIANYGYTF TRBJ1-2 TRBV6-6
CATCWGDTEAFF TRBJ1-1 TRBV12-3/TRBV12-4
CASRPGDTGTNEQFF TRBJ2-1 TRBV10-2
CASSLDTPGLWPTEQYF TRBJ2-7 TRBV7-9
CASSIGQGPADTQYF TRBJ2-3 TRBV19
CAWNTGSYEQYF TRBJ2-7 TRBV30
CASREDRNTGELFF TRBJ2-2 TRBV7-9
CASSHQGSQNIQYF TRBJ2-4 TRBV6-1
CASTTHWGHDTDTQYF TRBJ2-3 TRBV6-1
CASSLHGTPTYNEQFF TRBJ2-1 TRBV12-3/TRBV12-4
CASRPTGGSTEAFF TRBJ1-1 TRBV7-9
CSASESGQIYEQYF TRBJ2-7 TRBV20-1
CASSKESGALVEQYF TRBJ2-7 TRBV5-1
CASSQEKGFGRDEQFF TRBJ2-1 TRBV4-1
CASSLGWGTNEKLFF TRBJ1-4 TRBV12-3/TRBV12-4
CASSYSDRDHEKLFF TRBJ1-4 TRBV6-5
CASSYGTGGHNEQFF TRBJ2-1 TRBV6-5
CASSEVGGTTEAFF TRBJ1-1 TRBV2
CASSFRVGRRNTGELFF TRBJ2-2 TRBV12-3/TRBV12-4
CASSGTMVINEQFF TRBJ2-1 TRBV6-2/TRBV6-3
CSAVQTDATYEQYF TRBJ2-7 TRBV20-1
CASSEGYRELFF TRBJ2-2 TRBV2